This passage covers 14 T cell receptor beta chains from one sample sequenced in a study of CXCR3-negative and CXCR3-positive naive CD8 T cells. The libraries of TRB cDNA were constructed through 5' RACE using UMI labels. TCRdb re-called the 5' RACE reads; one entry per CDR3 protein, DNA not given. The specimen's table records 100,000 or so distinct CDR3 sequences. The sample taken for sequencing was naive CXCR3- CD8+ T cells from blood. Subset reported: CD45RO-CCR7+CD27+CD95- naive CD8+ T cells lacking CXCR3 (TNR3-). The receptors were sampled from a human donor in good health. Some clones in this sample may be carry-over from other donors' samples.

This sequence joins TRBV10-2 and TRBJ2-3; TCRdb returns TRBD1, unconfirmable since there is no DNA. CDR1 is WSHSY and CDR2 is SAAADI in the germline V gene. The CDR3 has 14 amino acids. This CDR3 is CASYTGRITDTQYF.

The chain recombines TRBV18 with TRBJ1-1; without DNA, the TCRdb call of TRBD1 cannot be checked. The CDR3 contains 15 residues. CDR1 is KGHSH, CDR2 LQKENI, per germline. The CDR3 loop is CASSTTLGRDTEAFF.

V gene TRBV14 combines with J gene TRBJ2-3; TCRdb's D call of TRBD2 is untestable without DNA. Germline CDR1 reads SGHDN; CDR2 reads FVKESK. This CDR3 is built from 13 residues. The chain's CDR3 is CASSQAPGVLQYF.

The chain combines TRBV5-1 with TRBJ2-5; TCRdb indicates TRBD2, and absent DNA this call remains unverified. Germline CDR1 is SGHRS and CDR2 is YFSETQ. The CDR3 extends over 16 amino acids. Here the CDR3 reads CTSSLVGGGAPETQYF. The variable domain in full, completed from reference TRBV5-1 and TRBJ2-5, reads KAGVTQTPRYLIKTRGQQVTLSCSPISGHRSVSWYQQTPGQGLQFLFEYFSETQRNKGNFPGRFSGRQFSNSRSEMNVSTLELGDSALYLCTSSLVGGGAPETQYFGPGTRLLVL.

The chain carries TRBV12-3 or TRBV12-4 and TRBJ2-7. This CDR3 is 15 amino acids long. The CDR3 here is CASSFELGSSYEQYF.

V gene TRBV29-1 combines with J gene TRBJ1-1. This CDR3 contains 14 residues. Germline CDR1 SQVTM, CDR2 ANQGSEA. The chain's CDR3 is CSVEDNSQNTEAFF.

The chain joins TRBV3-1 to TRBJ2-2; the TCRdb D gene call, TRBD1, has no DNA to confirm it. Germline V gene lookup returns CDR1 LGHDT and CDR2 YNNKEL (reference sequence). The CDR3 is made up of 15 amino acids. This chain's CDR3 is CASSQDRGLGGELFF.

This rearrangement joins TRBV28 to TRBJ2-3; TCRdb returns TRBD1, unconfirmable since there is no DNA. Germline loops: CDR1 MDHEN, CDR2 SYDVKM. This CDR3 region has 14 residues. The CDR3 sequence: CASKGRQSTDTQYF.

The chain combines TRBV20-1 with TRBJ2-7; as DNA is missing, the TRBD2 call by TCRdb cannot be tested. This CDR3 is 13 amino acids long. Germline CDR1 and CDR2: DFQATT and SNEGSKA (reference sequence). This CDR3 reads CSARGRSSYEQYF.

The V call is TRBV29-1, the J call TRBJ2-1; TCRdb designates TRBD1, a call that cannot be tested without DNA. The germline V gene has CDR1 SQVTM and CDR2 ANQGSEA. The CDR3 is 13 residues long. CDR3 residues: CSVPGGGGGFRFF.

The V and J genes are TRBV5-1 and TRBJ2-2; TCRdb names TRBD1, which stays unverified in the absence of DNA. This CDR3 is 14 amino acids long. From germline, CDR1 is SGHRS and CDR2 YFSETQ. CDR3 region: CASSLGTDTGELFF.

The V gene is TRBV12-3 or TRBV12-4, the J gene TRBJ2-3; TCRdb indicates TRBD2, and absent DNA this call remains unverified. This CDR3 contains 18 residues. The chain's CDR3 is CASSLFPKLDAHTDTQYF.

V and J are TRBV13 and TRBJ2-7; the TCRdb call, TRBD1, lacks DNA for checking. Germline V CDR1 and CDR2: PRHDT, FYEKMQ (reference sequence). The CDR3 totals 15 residues. Here the CDR3 reads CASSLGRQGNYEQYF.

The chain combines TRBV12-5 with TRBJ2-7; with no DNA, the TCRdb D assignment of TRBD2 cannot be verified. Germline V gene lookup returns CDR1 LGHNT and CDR2 FRNRAP. This CDR3 has 14 amino acids. CDR3 sequence reads: CASGFGTSEYEQYF.